These 4 T cell receptor beta chains were sequenced from one sample in a study of cytomegalovirus exposure and HLA in healthy donors. The PCR employed 60 Vbeta primers together with 13 Jbeta primers. Produced via immunoSEQ multiplex PCR; TCRdb's table is partial and in-frame only. The sample yields 150,000 to 200,000 clones, around 81% seen once. The sequenced sample was PBMCs. These receptors were obtained from a man aged 40-49 years in good health and CMV-seronegative.

The chain links TRBV9 to TRBJ2-7; 7 bases align to TRBD1. Germline trimming cut 0 bases from V and 6 bases from J; bases unmatched to any gene: 9. CDR3 length: 15 residues. CDR1 is SGDLS and CDR2 is YYNGEE in the germline V gene. As DNA, the CDR3 is TGTGCCAGCAGCGTAGCTCCAGACAGGGCCCTCGAGCAGTACTTC. Its protein is CASSVAPDRALEQYF.

This sequence joins TRBV5-4 and TRBJ2-7, with 12 bases fitting TRBD2. Germline V gene sequence: CDR1 SGHNT, CDR2 YYREEE (reference sequence). CDR3 size: 15 residues. Trimming cost V 2 bases and J 3 bases; bases outside gene matches: 3. The CDR3 nucleotides read TGTGCCAGCAGCTTCCGGACTAGCGGGAACTACGAGCAGTACTTC. It codes for CASSFRTSGNYEQYF. The variable domain in full, with the rest retrieved from reference TRBV5-4 and TRBJ2-7, is ETGVTQSPTHLIKTRGQQVTLRCSSQSGHNTVSWYQQALGQGPQFIFQYYREEENGRGNFPPRFSGLQFPNYSSELNVNALELDDSALYLCASSFRTSGNYEQYFGPGTRLTVT.

The J gene is TRBJ1-5, the V gene TRBV6-1; D is ambiguous. The CDR3 contains 14 residues. V lost 2 bases and J 1 base, leaving 6 bases between the germline ends. In germline, CDR1 is MNHNS, CDR2 SASEGT. DNA for the CDR3: TGTGCCAGCAGTGAATCTTCGAGCAATCAGCCCCAGCATTTT. The encoded protein is CASSESSSNQPQHF.

Here the CDR3 reads CASSPPGQGRTGANVLTF. CDR3 DNA sequence: TGCGCCAGCAGCCCCCCGGGACAGGGAAGAACTGGGGCCAACGTCCTGACTTTC. The rearrangement joins TRBV5-1 to TRBJ2-6; 9 bases align to TRBD1. CDR1 SGHRS and CDR2 YFSETQ come from the germline V gene. This CDR3 has 18 residues. Trimming removed 4 bases from V and 2 bases from J; junction bases left unmatched: 10.